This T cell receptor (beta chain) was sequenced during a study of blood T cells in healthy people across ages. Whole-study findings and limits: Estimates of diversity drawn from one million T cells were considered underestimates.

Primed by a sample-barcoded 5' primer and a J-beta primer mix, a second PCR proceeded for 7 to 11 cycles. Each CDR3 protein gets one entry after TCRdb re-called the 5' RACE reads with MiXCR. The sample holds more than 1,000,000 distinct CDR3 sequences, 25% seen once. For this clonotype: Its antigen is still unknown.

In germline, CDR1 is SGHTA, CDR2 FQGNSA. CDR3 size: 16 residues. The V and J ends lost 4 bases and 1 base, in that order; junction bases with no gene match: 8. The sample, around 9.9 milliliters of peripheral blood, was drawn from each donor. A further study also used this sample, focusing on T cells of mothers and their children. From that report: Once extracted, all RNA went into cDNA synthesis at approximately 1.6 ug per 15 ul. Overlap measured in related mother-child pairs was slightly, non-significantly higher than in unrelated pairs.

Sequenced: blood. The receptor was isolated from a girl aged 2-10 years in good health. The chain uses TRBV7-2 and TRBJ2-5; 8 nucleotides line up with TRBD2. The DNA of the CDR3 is TGTGCCAGCAGCTCTGGAATAGCGGGACGCCAAGAGACCCAGTACTTC. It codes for CASSSGIAGRQETQYF.